Presented here are 5 T cell receptor beta chains from one specimen sequenced in a study of cytomegalovirus exposure and HLA in healthy donors. PCR was performed using 60 Vbeta and 13 Jbeta primers. Sequencing was performed with immunoSEQ multiplex PCR; in TCRdb, only in-frame clones are kept and a portion is missing. Of about 190,000 clones listed, about 86% are singletons. The source material was PBMCs. These receptor sequences come from a man aged 35 to 55 in good health and CMV-seropositive.

V gene TRBV7-8 combines with J gene TRBJ2-7; D gene uncertain. V lost 5 bases, J lost 0 bases, and 11 bases lay in between. This CDR3 comprises 14 residues. CDR1 SGHVS and CDR2 FQNEAQ come from the germline V gene. As DNA, the CDR3 is TGTGCCAGCAGCAGATACACGGGCTCCTACGAGCAGTACTTC. Its protein product is CASSRYTGSYEQYF.

This clone came up a few times. This same CDR3 is encoded by further DNA sequences in the sample. V is TRBV27 and J is TRBJ2-3, with TRBD2 matching 9 bases. The CDR3 totals 15 residues. After removal of 3 bases from V and 3 bases from J, the junction contained 4 bases not matched to a gene. Germline CDR1 and CDR2: MNHEY and SMNVEV (reference sequence). CDR3 nucleotides: TGTGCCAGCAGTTTTTTGGCGGGAGGGACAGATACGCAGTATTTT. Its translation: CASSFLAGGTDTQYF.

The rearrangement joins TRBV7-2 to TRBJ2-1; D possibly corresponds to TRBD2 (6 bases). The germline V gene has CDR1 SGHTA and CDR2 FQGNSA. The CDR3 has 16 residues. The V end was cut by 1 base, the J end by 9 bases, with 19 bases between. The CDR3 sequence: CASSLVVSGPAGEQFF. In DNA, the CDR3 is TGTGCCAGCAGCTTAGTGGTTAGCGGCCCTGCCGGTGAGCAGTTCTTC.

The genes are TRBV6-5 and TRBJ2-7; 13 nucleotides agree with TRBD2. J gave up 3 bases and V 6 bases, and 5 bases lay outside the gene matches. Germline V gene data show CDR1 as MNHEY and CDR2 as SVGAGI. There are 15 residues in the CDR3. The CDR3: CASRPGLAGNYEQYF. The DNA of the CDR3 is TGTGCCAGCAGGCCGGGACTAGCGGGGAACTACGAGCAGTACTTC.

The chain's CDR3 is CASRPGTGGNGNEQFF. Here the CDR3 DNA reads TGTGCCAGCAGACCCGGGACAGGGGGAAATGGCAATGAGCAGTTCTTC. The V gene is TRBV28, the J gene TRBJ2-1; 11 bases match TRBD1. This CDR3 has 16 amino acids. Germline V gene lookup returns CDR1 MDHEN and CDR2 SYDVKM. J lost 6 bases, V lost 6 bases, and 10 bases had no gene match.